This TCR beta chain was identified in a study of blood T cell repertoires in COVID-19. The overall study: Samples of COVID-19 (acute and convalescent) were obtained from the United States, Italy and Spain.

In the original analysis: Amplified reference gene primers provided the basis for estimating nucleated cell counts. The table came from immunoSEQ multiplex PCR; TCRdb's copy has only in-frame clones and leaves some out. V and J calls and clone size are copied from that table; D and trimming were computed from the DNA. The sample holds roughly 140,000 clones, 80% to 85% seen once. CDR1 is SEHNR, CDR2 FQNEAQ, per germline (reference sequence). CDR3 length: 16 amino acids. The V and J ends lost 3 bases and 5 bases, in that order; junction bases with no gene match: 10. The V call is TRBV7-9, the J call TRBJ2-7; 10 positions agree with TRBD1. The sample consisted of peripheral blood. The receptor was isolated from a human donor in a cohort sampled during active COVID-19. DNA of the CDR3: TGTGCCAGCAGCTTGTATCGGGACAGGGGTCTGAACGAGCAGTACTTC. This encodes CASSLYRDRGLNEQYF.